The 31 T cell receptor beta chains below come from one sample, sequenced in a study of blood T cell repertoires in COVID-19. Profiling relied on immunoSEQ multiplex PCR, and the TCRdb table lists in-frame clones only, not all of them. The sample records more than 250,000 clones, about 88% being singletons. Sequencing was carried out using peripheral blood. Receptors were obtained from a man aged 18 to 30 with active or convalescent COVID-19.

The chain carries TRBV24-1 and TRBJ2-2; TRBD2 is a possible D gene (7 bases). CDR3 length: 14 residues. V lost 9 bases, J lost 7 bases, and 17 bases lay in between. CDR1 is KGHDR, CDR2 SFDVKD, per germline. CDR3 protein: CATWGGTSHGELFF. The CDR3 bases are TGTGCCACCTGGGGAGGGACATCCCACGGGGAGCTGTTTTTT.

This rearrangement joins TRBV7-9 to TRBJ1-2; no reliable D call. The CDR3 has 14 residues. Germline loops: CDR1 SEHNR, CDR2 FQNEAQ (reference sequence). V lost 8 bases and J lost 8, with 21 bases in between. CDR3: CASASSPVDKGYTF. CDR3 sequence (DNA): TGTGCCAGCGCCTCCTCCCCCGTAGACAAGGGCTACACCTTC.

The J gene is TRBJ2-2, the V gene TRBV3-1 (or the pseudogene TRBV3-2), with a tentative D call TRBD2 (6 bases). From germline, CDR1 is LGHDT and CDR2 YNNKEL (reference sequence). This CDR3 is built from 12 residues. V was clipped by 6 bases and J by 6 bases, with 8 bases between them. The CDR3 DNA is TGTGCCAGCAGGCGACTAGCCGGGGAGCTGTTTTTT. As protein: CASRRLAGELFF.

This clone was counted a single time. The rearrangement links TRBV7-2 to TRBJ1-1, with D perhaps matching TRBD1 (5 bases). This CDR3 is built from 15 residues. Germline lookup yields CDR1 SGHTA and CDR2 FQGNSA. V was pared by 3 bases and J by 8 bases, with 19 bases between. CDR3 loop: CASSLMLGIRVEAFF. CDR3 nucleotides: TGTGCCAGCAGCTTGATGTTGGGGATCAGGGTAGAAGCTTTCTTT.

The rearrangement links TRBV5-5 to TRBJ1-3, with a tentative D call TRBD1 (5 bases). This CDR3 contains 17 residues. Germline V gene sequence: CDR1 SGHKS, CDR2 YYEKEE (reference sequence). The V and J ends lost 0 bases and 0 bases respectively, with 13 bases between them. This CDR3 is CASSLEPGLSSGNTIYF. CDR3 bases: TGTGCCAGCAGCTTGGAGCCGGGACTCAGCTCTGGAAACACCATATATTTT.

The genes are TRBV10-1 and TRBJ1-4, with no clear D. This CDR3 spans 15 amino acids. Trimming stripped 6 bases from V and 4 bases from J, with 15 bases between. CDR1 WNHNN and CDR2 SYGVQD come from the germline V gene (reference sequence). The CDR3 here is CASSDATVGNEKLFF. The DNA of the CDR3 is TGCGCCAGCAGCGATGCTACGGTTGGTAATGAAAAACTGTTTTTT.

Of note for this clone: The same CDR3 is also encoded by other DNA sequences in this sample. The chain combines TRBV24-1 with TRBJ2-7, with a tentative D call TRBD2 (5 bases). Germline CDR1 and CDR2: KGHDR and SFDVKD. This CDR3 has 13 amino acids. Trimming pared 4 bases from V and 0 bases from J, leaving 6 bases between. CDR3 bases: TGTGCCACCAGTGAAGGACTCTCCTACGAGCAGTACTTC. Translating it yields CATSEGLSYEQYF.

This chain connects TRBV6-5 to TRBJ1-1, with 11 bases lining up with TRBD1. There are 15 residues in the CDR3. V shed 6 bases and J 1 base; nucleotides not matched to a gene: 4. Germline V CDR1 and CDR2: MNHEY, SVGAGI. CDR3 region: CASRGQGAGNTEAFF. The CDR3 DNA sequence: TGTGCCAGCAGAGGACAGGGGGCGGGGAACACTGAAGCTTTCTTT.

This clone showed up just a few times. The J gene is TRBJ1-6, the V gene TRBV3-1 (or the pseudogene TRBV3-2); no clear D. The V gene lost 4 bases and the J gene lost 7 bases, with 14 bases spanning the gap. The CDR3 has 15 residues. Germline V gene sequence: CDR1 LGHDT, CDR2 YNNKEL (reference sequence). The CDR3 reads CASSRQEVWNSPLHF. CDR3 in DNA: TGTGCCAGCAGCCGCCAGGAGGTCTGGAATTCACCCCTCCACTTT.

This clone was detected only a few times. The CDR3 is CASSSDRPEKLFF. As DNA, the CDR3 is TGTGCCAGCAGTTCAGACAGGCCGGAAAAACTGTTTTTT. V gene TRBV12-3 or TRBV12-4 combines with J gene TRBJ1-4, with a possible D match to TRBD1 (6 bases). V was shortened by 4 bases and J by 8 bases, with 11 bases between the two germline ends. This CDR3 is 13 amino acids long.

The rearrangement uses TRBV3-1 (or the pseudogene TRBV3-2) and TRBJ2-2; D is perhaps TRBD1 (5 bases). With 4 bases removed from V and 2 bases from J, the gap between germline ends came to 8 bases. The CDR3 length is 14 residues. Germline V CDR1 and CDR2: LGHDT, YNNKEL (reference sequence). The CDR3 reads CASSRWTNTGELFF. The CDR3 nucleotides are TGTGCCAGCAGCCGGTGGACAAACACCGGGGAGCTGTTTTTT.

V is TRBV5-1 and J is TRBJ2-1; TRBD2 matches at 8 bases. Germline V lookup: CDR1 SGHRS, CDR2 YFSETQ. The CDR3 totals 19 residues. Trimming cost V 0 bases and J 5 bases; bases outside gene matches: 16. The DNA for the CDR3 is TGCGCCAGCAGCTTGGTACTTAGCGGGGTCCCATCCGTTAACAATGAGCAGTTCTTC. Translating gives CASSLVLSGVPSVNNEQFF.

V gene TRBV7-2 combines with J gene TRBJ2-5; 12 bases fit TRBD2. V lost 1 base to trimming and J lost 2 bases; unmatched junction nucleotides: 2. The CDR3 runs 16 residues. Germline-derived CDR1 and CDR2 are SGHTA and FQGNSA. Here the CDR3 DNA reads TGTGCCAGCAGCTTAGGACTAGCGGGAGAGCAAGAGACCCAGTACTTC. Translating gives CASSLGLAGEQETQYF.

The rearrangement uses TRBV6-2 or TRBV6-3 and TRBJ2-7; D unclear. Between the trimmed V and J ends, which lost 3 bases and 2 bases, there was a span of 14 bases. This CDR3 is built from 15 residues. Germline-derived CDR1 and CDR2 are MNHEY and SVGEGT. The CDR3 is CASSYLDYLTYEQYF. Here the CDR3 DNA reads TGTGCCAGCAGTTATTTAGATTACCTGACCTACGAGCAGTACTTC.

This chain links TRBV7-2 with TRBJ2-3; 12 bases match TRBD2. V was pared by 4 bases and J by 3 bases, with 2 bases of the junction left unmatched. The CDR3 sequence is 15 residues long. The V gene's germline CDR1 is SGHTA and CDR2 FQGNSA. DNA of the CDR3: TGTGCCAGCAGCTGGACTAGCGGGGTAACAGATACGCAGTATTTT. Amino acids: CASSWTSGVTDTQYF.

CDR3 coding DNA: TGTGCCAGCAGCCCAGGGAGGAATTCACCCCTCCACTTT. Translating gives CASSPGRNSPLHF. V gene TRBV7-9 combines with J gene TRBJ1-6, with D perhaps matching TRBD1 (5 bases). CDR1 is SEHNR and CDR2 is FQNEAQ in the germline V gene (reference sequence). Trimming shortened V by 5 bases and J by 7 bases, and 9 bases separated the two germline ends. The CDR3 spans 13 residues.

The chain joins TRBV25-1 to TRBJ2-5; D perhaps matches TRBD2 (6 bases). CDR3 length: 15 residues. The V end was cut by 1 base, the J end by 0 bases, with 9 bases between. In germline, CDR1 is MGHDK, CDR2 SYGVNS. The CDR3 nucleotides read TGTGCCAGCAGTGAATCTGGACTATACCAAGAGACCCAGTACTTC. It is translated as CASSESGLYQETQYF.

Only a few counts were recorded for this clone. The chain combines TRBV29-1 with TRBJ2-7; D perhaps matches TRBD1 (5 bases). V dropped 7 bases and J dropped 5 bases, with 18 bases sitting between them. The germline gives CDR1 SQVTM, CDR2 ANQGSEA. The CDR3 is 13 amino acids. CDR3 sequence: CSGHAGRFDEQYF. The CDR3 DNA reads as TGCAGCGGTCATGCAGGGCGGTTCGACGAGCAGTACTTC.

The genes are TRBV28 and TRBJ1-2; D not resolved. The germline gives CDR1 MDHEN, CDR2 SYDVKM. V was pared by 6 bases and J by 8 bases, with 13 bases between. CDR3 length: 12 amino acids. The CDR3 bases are TGTGCCAGCAGCGGTGTAAACCGGGGCTACACCTTC. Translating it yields CASSGVNRGYTF.

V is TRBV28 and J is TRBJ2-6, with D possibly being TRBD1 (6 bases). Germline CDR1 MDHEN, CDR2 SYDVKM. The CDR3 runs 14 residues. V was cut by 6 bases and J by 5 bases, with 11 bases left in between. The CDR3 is CASSLQGRANVLTF. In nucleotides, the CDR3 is TGTGCCAGCAGCCTACAGGGACGGGCCAACGTCCTGACTTTC.

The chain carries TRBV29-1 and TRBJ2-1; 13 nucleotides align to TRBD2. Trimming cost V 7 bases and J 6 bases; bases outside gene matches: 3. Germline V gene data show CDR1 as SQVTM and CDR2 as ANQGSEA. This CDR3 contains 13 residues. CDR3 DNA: TGCAGCGAGGGACTAGCGGGACTCAATGAGCAGTTCTTC. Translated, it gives CSEGLAGLNEQFF.

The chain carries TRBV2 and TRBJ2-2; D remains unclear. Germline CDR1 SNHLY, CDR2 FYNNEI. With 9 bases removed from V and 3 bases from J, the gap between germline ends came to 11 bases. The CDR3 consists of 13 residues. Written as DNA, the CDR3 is TGTGCCAGTGCCGGTATGGACACCGGGGAGCTGTTTTTT. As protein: CASAGMDTGELFF.

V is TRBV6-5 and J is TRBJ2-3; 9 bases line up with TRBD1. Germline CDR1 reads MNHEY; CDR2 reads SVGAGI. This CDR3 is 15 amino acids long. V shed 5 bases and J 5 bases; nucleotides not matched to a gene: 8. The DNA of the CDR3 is TGTGCCAGCAGTCCCACAGGGGGCGAGGGAGATACGCAGTATTTT. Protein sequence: CASSPTGGEGDTQYF.

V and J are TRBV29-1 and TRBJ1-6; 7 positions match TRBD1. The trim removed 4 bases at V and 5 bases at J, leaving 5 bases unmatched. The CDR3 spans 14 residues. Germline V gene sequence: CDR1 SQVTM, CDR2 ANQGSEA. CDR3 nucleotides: TGCAGCGTTGCTAGGGGGCAAGATAATTCACCCCTCCACTTT. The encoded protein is CSVARGQDNSPLHF.

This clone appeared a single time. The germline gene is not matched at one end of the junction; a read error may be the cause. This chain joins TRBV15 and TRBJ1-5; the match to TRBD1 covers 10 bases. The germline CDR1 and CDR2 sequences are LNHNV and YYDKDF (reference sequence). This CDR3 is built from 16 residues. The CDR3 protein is CAASGTGTGARGPQHF. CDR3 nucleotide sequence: TGTGCCGCCAGCGGAACCGGGACAGGGGCCCGGGGGCCCCAGCATTTT.

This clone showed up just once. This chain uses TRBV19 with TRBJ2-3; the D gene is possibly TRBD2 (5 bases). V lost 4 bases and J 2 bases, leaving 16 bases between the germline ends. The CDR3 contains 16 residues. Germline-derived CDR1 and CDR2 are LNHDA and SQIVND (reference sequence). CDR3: CASSNQLVAFTDTQYF. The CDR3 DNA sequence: TGTGCCAGTAGTAACCAACTAGTAGCTTTCACAGATACGCAGTATTTT.

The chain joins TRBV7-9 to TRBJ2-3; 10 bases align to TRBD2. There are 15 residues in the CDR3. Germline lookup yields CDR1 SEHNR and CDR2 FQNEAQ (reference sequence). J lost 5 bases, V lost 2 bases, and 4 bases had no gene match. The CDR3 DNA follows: TGTGCCAGCAGCTTAACTAGCGGGGCGAGAGATACGCAGTATTTT. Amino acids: CASSLTSGARDTQYF.

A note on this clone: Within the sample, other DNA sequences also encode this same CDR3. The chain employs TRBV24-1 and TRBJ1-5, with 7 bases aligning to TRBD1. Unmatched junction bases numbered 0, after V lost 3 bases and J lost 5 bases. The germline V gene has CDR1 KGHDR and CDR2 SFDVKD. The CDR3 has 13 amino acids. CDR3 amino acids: CATSDDRDQPQHF. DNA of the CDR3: TGTGCCACCAGTGATGACAGGGATCAGCCCCAGCATTTT.

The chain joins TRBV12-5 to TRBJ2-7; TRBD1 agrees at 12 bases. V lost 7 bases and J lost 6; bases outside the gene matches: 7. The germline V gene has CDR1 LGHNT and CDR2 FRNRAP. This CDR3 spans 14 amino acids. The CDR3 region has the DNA TGTGCTAGTGCCCCCGGGACAGGGGGCCGCGAGCAGTACTTC. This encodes CASAPGTGGREQYF.

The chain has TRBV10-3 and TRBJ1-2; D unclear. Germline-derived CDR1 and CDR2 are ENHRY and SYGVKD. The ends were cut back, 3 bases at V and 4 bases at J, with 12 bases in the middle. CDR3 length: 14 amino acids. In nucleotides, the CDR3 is TGTGCCATCAGTGAATCTCTGGCAGGCTATGGCTACACCTTC. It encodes CAISESLAGYGYTF.

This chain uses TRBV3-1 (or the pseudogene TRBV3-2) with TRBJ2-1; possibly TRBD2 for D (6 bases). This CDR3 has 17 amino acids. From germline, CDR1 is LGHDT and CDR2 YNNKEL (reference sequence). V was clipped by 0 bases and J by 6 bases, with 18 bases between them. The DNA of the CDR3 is TGTGCCAGCAGCCAAGAAGGAGGGGCACGGTGGACCAATGAGCAGTTCTTC. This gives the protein CASSQEGGARWTNEQFF.